One T cell receptor (beta chain) is described in this entry. Its antigen is not identified. These data come from a study of beta chain features in type 1 diabetes. Study conclusions and caveats: More deletions and fewer insertions at VDJ junctions were found in patients with type 1 diabetes. cDNA-based reads could over-represent cells with high TCR expression.

This CDR3 has 13 amino acids. From germline, CDR1 is LNHDA and CDR2 SQIVND (reference sequence). V gave up 5 bases and J gave up 2 bases, with 10 bases separating them. Sorted CD4+ subsets: naive, central memory, regulatory, stem cell-like memory (CD45RO/CCR7/CD25/CD127/CD95/CD27 panel). TCRB transcripts that were expressed got sequenced, as all of the isolated RNA had been reverse transcribed. TCRdb's table, derived via immunoSEQ multiplex PCR, lists solely in-frame clones and lacks some. The profile covers approximately 150,000 clones, with over 8% appearing a single time and around 0.65% taken by the ten largest.

The source material was central memory CD4+ T cells from blood. This chain links TRBV19 with TRBJ2-7; no reliable D call. The receptor's source is a woman in her thirties or forties in good health. The CDR3 DNA follows: TGTGCCAGTAGTGAACAGTTTGCCTACGAGCAGTACTTC. Encoded protein: CASSEQFAYEQYF.